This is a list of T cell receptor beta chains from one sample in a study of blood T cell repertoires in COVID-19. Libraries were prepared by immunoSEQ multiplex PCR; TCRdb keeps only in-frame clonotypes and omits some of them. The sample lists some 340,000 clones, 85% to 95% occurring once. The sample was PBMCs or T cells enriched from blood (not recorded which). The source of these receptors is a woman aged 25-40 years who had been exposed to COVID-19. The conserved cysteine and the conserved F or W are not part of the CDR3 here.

ASSSQGATEAF	TRBV11-3	TRBJ1-1
ATSDLSRGNEQF	TRBV24-1	TRBJ2-1
ASSQDDGVGLSGYT	TRBV4-1	TRBJ1-2
AWGYRDGQPQH	TRBV30	TRBJ1-5
ASSLLAGTENTEAF	TRBV5-1	TRBJ1-1
ASSLSGTVNYGYT	TRBV5-4	TRBJ1-2
ASSLYGPTELNTEAF	TRBV7-9	TRBJ1-1
ASRRNAGGVSYGYT	TRBV27	TRBJ1-2
ASSLSGVVGEAF	TRBV7-3	TRBJ1-1
ASSQDRGRSPLH	TRBV11-2	TRBJ1-6
ASSPSTAGPTGELF	TRBV18	TRBJ2-2
ASSQVTGGLQETQY	TRBV4-2	TRBJ2-5
ATSDYRQNQPQH	TRBV24-1	TRBJ1-5
ASSLGGADREAF	TRBV7-8	TRBJ1-1
ASRGGRGSGYT	TRBV5-6	TRBJ1-2
ASSLQATGGNTIY	TRBV7-2	TRBJ1-3
ASGNKKRGEKLF	TRBV7-9	TRBJ1-4
ASSLAGQAKNSPLH	TRBV27	TRBJ1-6
ASSSPGSGGSY	TRBV5-1	TRBJ2-7
ASSQGHGLTGEETQY	TRBV4-2	TRBJ2-5
ASSEGATKH	TRBV6-1	TRBJ1-5
ASSVEVWGRNGYT	TRBV9	TRBJ1-2
ASSPQLQRSGTEAF	TRBV7-6	TRBJ1-1
AISEQRYSYEQY	TRBV10-3	TRBJ2-7
ASRPGQGINTEAF	TRBV5-1	TRBJ1-1
ASSLVPGASRGANVLT	TRBV5-4	TRBJ2-6
ASSSWTQADGYT	TRBV11-2	TRBJ1-2
ASSPDRGYNSPLH	TRBV3-1/TRBV3-2	TRBJ1-6
ASSDGSGGATDTQY	TRBV2	TRBJ2-3
ASSYGQGGSRIF	TRBV6-5	TRBJ2-1
ASWTGSSYGNTIY	TRBV19	TRBJ1-3
ASSEAPDYLGNGYT	TRBV6-1	TRBJ1-2
ASSSQGRSMNTEAF	TRBV28	TRBJ1-1
ASNEGQNYGYT	TRBV2	TRBJ1-2
ASSSPGQGGIYGYT	TRBV6-2/TRBV6-3	TRBJ1-2
ASSLGASEQF	TRBV5-4	TRBJ2-1
ATSRDLTGTQY	TRBV15	TRBJ2-3
ASSLTGSSEQF	TRBV5-6	TRBJ2-1
ASSWDRWSNQPQH	TRBV6-5	TRBJ1-5
ASSHSGFGDTEAF	TRBV4-1	TRBJ1-1
ASSLLGDFQETQY	TRBV7-9	TRBJ2-5
ASRSLISNYGYT	TRBV6-5	TRBJ1-2
AISEGLTDTQY	TRBV10-3	TRBJ2-3
ASSSRTGVFYNSPLH	TRBV5-4	TRBJ1-6
ASSFFLEEFPYEQY	TRBV7-9	TRBJ2-7
ASSMGRGRTDTQY	TRBV19	TRBJ2-3